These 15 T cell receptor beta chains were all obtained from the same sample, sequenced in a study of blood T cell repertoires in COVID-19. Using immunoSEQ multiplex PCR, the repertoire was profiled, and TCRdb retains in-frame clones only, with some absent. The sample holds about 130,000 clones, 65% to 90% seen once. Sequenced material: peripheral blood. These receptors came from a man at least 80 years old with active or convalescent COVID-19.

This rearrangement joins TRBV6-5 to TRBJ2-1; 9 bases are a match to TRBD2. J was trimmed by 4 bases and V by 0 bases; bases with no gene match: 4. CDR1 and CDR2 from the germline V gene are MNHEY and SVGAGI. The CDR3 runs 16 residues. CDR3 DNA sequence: TGTGCCAGCAGTTACTCGGCGGGAGGGCAGTACAATGAGCAGTTCTTC. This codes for CASSYSAGGQYNEQFF.

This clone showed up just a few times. The CDR3 is CSAQGSYGYTF. CDR3 DNA sequence: TGCAGTGCTCAGGGGTCCTATGGCTACACCTTC. The gene calls are TRBV20-1 and TRBJ1-2; D perhaps matches TRBD1 (6 bases). V shed 5 bases and J shed 4 bases, with 8 bases lying between them. Germline V lookup: CDR1 DFQATT, CDR2 SNEGSKA (reference sequence). The CDR3 extends over 11 amino acids.

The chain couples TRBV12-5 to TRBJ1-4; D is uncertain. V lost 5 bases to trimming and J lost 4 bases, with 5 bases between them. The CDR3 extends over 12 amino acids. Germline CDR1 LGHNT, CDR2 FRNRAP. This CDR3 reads CASGPINEKLFF. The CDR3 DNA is TGTGCTAGTGGTCCCATTAATGAAAAACTGTTTTTT.

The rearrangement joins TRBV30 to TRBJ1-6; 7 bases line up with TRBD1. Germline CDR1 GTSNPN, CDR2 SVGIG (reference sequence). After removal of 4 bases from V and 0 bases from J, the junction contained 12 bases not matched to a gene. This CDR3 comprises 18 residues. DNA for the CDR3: TGTGCCTGGAACTCCGGGACAGCTGCTCACTCCTATAATTCACCCCTCCACTTT. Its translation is CAWNSGTAAHSYNSPLHF.

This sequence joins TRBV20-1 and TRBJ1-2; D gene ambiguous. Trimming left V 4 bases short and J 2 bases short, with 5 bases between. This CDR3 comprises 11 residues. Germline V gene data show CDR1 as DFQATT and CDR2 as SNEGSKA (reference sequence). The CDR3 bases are TGCAGTGCTACCGGGAACTATGGCTACACCTTC. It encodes CSATGNYGYTF.

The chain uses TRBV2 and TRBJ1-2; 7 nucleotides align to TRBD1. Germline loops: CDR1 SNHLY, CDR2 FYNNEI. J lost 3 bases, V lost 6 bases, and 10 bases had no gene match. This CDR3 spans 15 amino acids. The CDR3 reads CASSPTGQRDYGYTF. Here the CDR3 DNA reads TGTGCCAGCAGCCCGACGGGACAGAGAGACTATGGCTACACCTTC.

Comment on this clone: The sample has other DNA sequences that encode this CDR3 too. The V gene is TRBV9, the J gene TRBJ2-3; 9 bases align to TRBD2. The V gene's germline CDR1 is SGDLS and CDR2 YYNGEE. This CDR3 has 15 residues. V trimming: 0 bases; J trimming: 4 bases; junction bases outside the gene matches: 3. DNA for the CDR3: TGTGCCAGCAGCGTAGGCGGGGGGGCGTCAGATACGCAGTATTTT. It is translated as CASSVGGGASDTQYF.

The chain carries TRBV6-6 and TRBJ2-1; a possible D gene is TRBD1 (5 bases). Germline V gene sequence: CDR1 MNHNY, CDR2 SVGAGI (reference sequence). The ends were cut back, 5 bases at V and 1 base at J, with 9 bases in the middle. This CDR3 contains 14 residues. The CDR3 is CASSPGQSYNEQFF. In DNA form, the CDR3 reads TGTGCCAGCAGTCCCGGACAATCCTACAATGAGCAGTTCTTC.

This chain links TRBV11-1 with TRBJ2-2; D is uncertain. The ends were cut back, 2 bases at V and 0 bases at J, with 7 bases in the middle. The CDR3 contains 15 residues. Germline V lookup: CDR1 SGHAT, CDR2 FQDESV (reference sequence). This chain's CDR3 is CASSLSRANTGELFF. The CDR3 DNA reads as TGTGCCAGCAGCTTAAGTCGGGCGAACACCGGGGAGCTGTTTTTT. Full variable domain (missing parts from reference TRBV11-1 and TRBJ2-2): EAEVAQSPRYKITEKSQAVAFWCDPISGHATLYWYRQILGQGPELLVQFQDESVVDDSQLPKDRFSAERLKGVDSTLKIQPAELGDSAMYLCASSLSRANTGELFFGEGSRLTVL.

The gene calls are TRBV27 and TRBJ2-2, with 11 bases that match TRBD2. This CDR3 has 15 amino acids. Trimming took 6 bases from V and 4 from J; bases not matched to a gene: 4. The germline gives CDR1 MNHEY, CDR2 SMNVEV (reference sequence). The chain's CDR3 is CASRPGLAGTGELFF. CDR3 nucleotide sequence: TGTGCCAGCAGACCCGGACTAGCGGGCACCGGGGAGCTGTTTTTT.

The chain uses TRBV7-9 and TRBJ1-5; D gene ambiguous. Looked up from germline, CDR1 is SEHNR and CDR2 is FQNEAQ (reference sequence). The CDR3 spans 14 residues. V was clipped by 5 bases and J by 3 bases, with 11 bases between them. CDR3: CASSPLGVNQPQHF. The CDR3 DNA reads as TGTGCCAGCAGCCCACTCGGGGTCAATCAGCCCCAGCATTTT.

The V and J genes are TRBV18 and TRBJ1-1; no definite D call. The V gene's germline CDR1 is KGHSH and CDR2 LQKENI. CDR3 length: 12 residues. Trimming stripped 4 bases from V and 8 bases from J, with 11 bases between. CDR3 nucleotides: TGTGCCAGCTCACTATCCGGGAACGAAGCTTTCTTT. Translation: CASSLSGNEAFF.

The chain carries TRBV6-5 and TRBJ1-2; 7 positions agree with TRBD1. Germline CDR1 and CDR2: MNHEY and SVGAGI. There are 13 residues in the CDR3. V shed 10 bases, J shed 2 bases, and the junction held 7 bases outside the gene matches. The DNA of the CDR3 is TGTGCCACCTCCGAGGGGGCAAACTATGGCTACACCTTC. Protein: CATSEGANYGYTF.

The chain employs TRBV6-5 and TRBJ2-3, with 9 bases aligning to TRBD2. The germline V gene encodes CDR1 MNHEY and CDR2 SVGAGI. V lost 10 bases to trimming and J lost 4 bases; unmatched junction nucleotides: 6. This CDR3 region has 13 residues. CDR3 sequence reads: CATRVAGADTQYF. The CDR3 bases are TGTGCCACCCGGGTAGCGGGGGCAGATACGCAGTATTTT.

The CDR3 is CASSLAGGLGQETQYF. CDR3 DNA sequence: TGCGCCAGCAGCTTGGCCGGAGGGCTTGGCCAAGAGACCCAGTACTTC. This chain joins TRBV5-1 and TRBJ2-5; a weak D match, TRBD2 (6 bases). V gave up 0 bases and J gave up 1 base, with 13 bases separating them. The CDR3 is 16 residues long. The germline gives CDR1 SGHRS, CDR2 YFSETQ.